This record covers a single T cell receptor beta chain. What it binds is not known. This entry belongs to a study of vaccination effects on CD4 cells after COVID-19. The V end was cut by 4 bases, the J end by 0 bases, with 7 bases between. CDR3 length: 14 residues. Germline lookup yields CDR1 LNHDA and CDR2 SQIVND (reference sequence). The table came from immunoSEQ multiplex PCR; TCRdb's copy has only in-frame clones and leaves some out. Among more than 60,000 clones listed, about 74% were seen once. Upon completion of around 9 days in culture, CD4+ T cells were isolated. All study participants received two doses of BNT162b2 or mRNA-1273 vaccine.

The receptor comes from a human donor who received a COVID-19 vaccine. This specimen was CD4+ T cells from PBMCs cultured without peptide, taken after COVID-19 vaccination. V is TRBV19 and J is TRBJ2-1; D might be TRBD1 (6 bases). The DNA for the CDR3 is TGTGCCAGTAGTAGAGGGGGCTCCTACAATGAGCAGTTCTTC. It translates to CASSRGGSYNEQFF.